This is a list of T cell receptor beta chains from one sample in a study of radiotherapy plus CTLA-4 blockade in lung cancer. Profiled with immunoSEQ multiplex PCR; TCRdb holds only in-frame clones, not every one. The sample holds tens of thousands of clones; 78% are singletons and the top ten take 3% to 5%. Sequencing used peripheral blood, obtained from a patient treated with radiotherapy plus ipilimumab. Every receptor here comes from a human donor with non-small cell lung cancer who had a partial response to radiotherapy plus ipilimumab. Some clones in this sample may be carry-over from other donors' samples. Each CDR3 is given with its conserved first and last residue. The order of the fields is D gene, CDR3 length, V gene, J gene, clone size, CDR3 protein, CDR3 DNA. The D gene is left open where the match is weak. Part of the rows lack a size; the others show once, few, many or a class for expanded clones.

D gene: TRBD1
CDR3 length: 16
V gene: TRBV9
J gene: TRBJ2-5
clone size: NA
CDR3 protein: CASSVGTGGFQETQYF
CDR3 DNA: TGTGCCAGCAGCGTTGGGACAGGCGGTTTCCAAGAGACCCAGTACTTC

D gene: NA
CDR3 length: 14
V gene: TRBV11-2
J gene: TRBJ1-2
clone size: NA
CDR3 protein: CASRPTGLDYGYTF
CDR3 DNA: TGTGCCAGCAGGCCAACAGGGTTGGACTATGGCTACACCTTC

D gene: NA
CDR3 length: 14
V gene: TRBV6-5
J gene: TRBJ2-2
clone size: NA
CDR3 protein: CASSRLANTGELFF
CDR3 DNA: TGTGCCAGCAGCCGACTAGCGAACACCGGGGAGCTGTTTTTT

D gene: TRBD1
CDR3 length: 13
V gene: TRBV19
J gene: TRBJ1-2
clone size: NA
CDR3 protein: CASSPQGATGYTF
CDR3 DNA: TGTGCCAGTAGTCCTCAGGGGGCTACGGGCTACACCTTC

D gene: NA
CDR3 length: 14
V gene: TRBV29-1
J gene: TRBJ2-3
clone size: NA
CDR3 protein: CSVEAGASTDTQYF
CDR3 DNA: TGCAGCGTTGAAGCCGGTGCCAGCACAGATACGCAGTATTTT

D gene: NA
CDR3 length: 13
V gene: TRBV18
J gene: TRBJ1-1
clone size: NA
CDR3 protein: CASSPTGGTEAFF
CDR3 DNA: TGTGCCAGCTCACCTACAGGCGGCACTGAAGCTTTCTTT

D gene: TRBD2
CDR3 length: 16
V gene: TRBV28
J gene: TRBJ2-7
clone size: NA
CDR3 protein: CASSLPRGGHSYEQYF
CDR3 DNA: TGTGCCAGCAGTTTACCCCGGGGGGGTCACTCCTACGAGCAGTACTTC

D gene: NA
CDR3 length: 16
V gene: TRBV7-8
J gene: TRBJ1-5
clone size: NA
CDR3 protein: CASSAGGSAGNQPQHF
CDR3 DNA: TGTGCCAGCAGCGCCGGGGGGTCTGCGGGCAATCAGCCCCAGCATTTT

D gene: TRBD1
CDR3 length: 14
V gene: TRBV19
J gene: TRBJ1-4
clone size: few
CDR3 protein: CASSKGALREKLFF
CDR3 DNA: TGTGCCAGTAGCAAGGGGGCACTTCGTGAAAAACTGTTTTTT

D gene: NA
CDR3 length: 12
V gene: TRBV29-1
J gene: TRBJ2-7
clone size: once
CDR3 protein: CSVHPTGREQYF
CDR3 DNA: TGCAGCGTTCACCCGACAGGTCGGGAGCAGTACTTC

D gene: TRBD1
CDR3 length: 15
V gene: TRBV6-5
J gene: TRBJ1-5
clone size: NA
CDR3 protein: CASSKDRNSNQPQHF
CDR3 DNA: TGTGCCAGCAGTAAGGACAGGAATAGCAATCAGCCCCAGCATTTT

D gene: NA
CDR3 length: 13
V gene: TRBV11-2
J gene: TRBJ2-7
clone size: few
CDR3 protein: CASSFEVGREQYF
CDR3 DNA: TGTGCCAGCAGCTTTGAGGTGGGGAGGGAGCAGTACTTC

D gene: TRBD1
CDR3 length: 14
V gene: TRBV19
J gene: TRBJ2-7
clone size: NA
CDR3 protein: CASSIRTGIYEQYF
CDR3 DNA: TGTGCCAGTAGTATAAGGACAGGAATCTACGAGCAGTACTTC

D gene: TRBD1
CDR3 length: 16
V gene: TRBV7-3
J gene: TRBJ2-2
clone size: NA
CDR3 protein: CASSLDGQGSTGELFF
CDR3 DNA: TGTGCCAGCAGCTTAGATGGACAGGGTTCCACCGGGGAGCTGTTTTTT

D gene: TRBD2
CDR3 length: 15
V gene: TRBV19
J gene: TRBJ2-5
clone size: NA
CDR3 protein: CASSGLAGERETQYF
CDR3 DNA: TGTGCCAGTAGCGGGCTAGCGGGGGAAAGAGAGACCCAGTACTTC

D gene: TRBD2
CDR3 length: 19
V gene: TRBV18
J gene: TRBJ2-1
clone size: NA
CDR3 protein: CASSPPGLAGGGTYNEQFF
CDR3 DNA: TGTGCCAGCTCACCACCCGGACTAGCGGGGGGGGGAACCTACAATGAGCAGTTCTTC

D gene: NA
CDR3 length: 14
V gene: TRBV4-2
J gene: TRBJ1-5
clone size: NA
CDR3 protein: CASSHIGVGQPQHF
CDR3 DNA: TGTGCCAGCAGCCATATAGGAGTAGGTCAGCCCCAGCATTTT

D gene: TRBD1
CDR3 length: 14
V gene: TRBV5-6
J gene: TRBJ2-7
clone size: few
CDR3 protein: CASSLSYRGSRQYF
CDR3 DNA: TGTGCCAGCAGCTTGTCTTACAGGGGATCTCGGCAGTACTTC

D gene: NA
CDR3 length: 12
V gene: TRBV19
J gene: TRBJ1-5
clone size: NA
CDR3 protein: CASSIDLQPQHF
CDR3 DNA: TGTGCCAGTAGTATAGATCTTCAGCCCCAGCATTTT

D gene: NA
CDR3 length: 13
V gene: TRBV19
J gene: TRBJ2-3
clone size: NA
CDR3 protein: CATSGTSQDTQYF
CDR3 DNA: TGTGCCACCTCCGGGACAAGCCAGGATACGCAGTATTTT

D gene: NA
CDR3 length: 16
V gene: TRBV5-4
J gene: TRBJ2-7
clone size: once
CDR3 protein: CASSAALTFGGYEQYF
CDR3 DNA: TGTGCCAGCAGCGCTGCCCTCACCTTCGGGGGCTACGAGCAGTACTTC

D gene: TRBD1
CDR3 length: 14
V gene: TRBV5-8
J gene: TRBJ2-2
clone size: NA
CDR3 protein: CASSRDRVSGELFF
CDR3 DNA: TGTGCCAGCAGCCGGGACAGGGTCTCGGGGGAGCTGTTTTTT

D gene: NA
CDR3 length: 13
V gene: TRBV5-6
J gene: TRBJ1-2
clone size: few
CDR3 protein: CASSLAGDKGYTF
CDR3 DNA: TGTGCCAGCAGCTTGGCAGGGGATAAGGGCTACACCTTC

D gene: NA
CDR3 length: 14
V gene: TRBV18
J gene: TRBJ1-5
clone size: NA
CDR3 protein: CASSPRAGHQPQHF
CDR3 DNA: TGTGCCAGCTCACCACGGGCAGGGCATCAGCCCCAGCATTTT

D gene: NA
CDR3 length: 12
V gene: TRBV7-2
J gene: TRBJ1-5
clone size: NA
CDR3 protein: CASSFNNQPQHF
CDR3 DNA: TGTGCCAGCAGCTTTAACAATCAGCCCCAGCATTTT

D gene: NA
CDR3 length: 12
V gene: TRBV5-5
J gene: TRBJ2-7
clone size: NA
CDR3 protein: CASSVTGLAQYF
CDR3 DNA: TGTGCCAGCAGCGTGACAGGTTTGGCGCAGTACTTC

D gene: NA
CDR3 length: 11
V gene: TRBV19
J gene: TRBJ2-3
clone size: NA
CDR3 protein: CATSRLVRQYF
CDR3 DNA: TGTGCCACTTCCCGACTAGTAAGGCAGTATTTT

D gene: NA
CDR3 length: 15
V gene: TRBV2
J gene: TRBJ1-3
clone size: NA
CDR3 protein: CASNSLASSGNTIYF
CDR3 DNA: TGTGCCAGCAATTCACTAGCTAGCTCTGGAAACACCATATATTTT

D gene: TRBD1
CDR3 length: 14
V gene: TRBV6-4
J gene: TRBJ1-3
clone size: NA
CDR3 protein: CASRDRGSGNTIYF
CDR3 DNA: TGTGCCAGCAGGGACAGGGGATCTGGAAACACCATATATTTT

D gene: TRBD1
CDR3 length: 14
V gene: TRBV18
J gene: TRBJ1-2
clone size: NA
CDR3 protein: CASSPEQTGLGYTF
CDR3 DNA: TGTGCCAGCAGCCCAGAACAGACAGGGCTTGGCTACACCTTC

D gene: TRBD2
CDR3 length: 18
V gene: TRBV15
J gene: TRBJ2-1
clone size: NA
CDR3 protein: CATSRGGLAGGRGNEQFF
CDR3 DNA: TGTGCCACCAGCAGAGGGGGACTAGCGGGAGGGCGGGGCAATGAGCAGTTCTTC

D gene: NA
CDR3 length: 13
V gene: TRBV18
J gene: TRBJ1-2
clone size: NA
CDR3 protein: CASSPVQGNGYTF
CDR3 DNA: TGTGCCAGCTCACCGGTTCAGGGGAACGGCTACACCTTC

D gene: TRBD2
CDR3 length: 15
V gene: TRBV28
J gene: TRBJ2-7
clone size: few
CDR3 protein: CASSSEAGPTYEQYF
CDR3 DNA: TGTGCCAGCAGTTCCGAAGCGGGGCCAACCTACGAGCAGTACTTC